These T cell receptor beta chains were read from a single sample in a study of shared clonotypes between healthy human individuals. Measured with immunoSEQ multiplex PCR; TCRdb has only the in-frame clones, and not every one. The table shows about 680,000 clones, with around 73% occurring only once. Sequenced: memory CD4+ T cells sorted from blood. Receptors were obtained from a woman aged 25 to 39 in good health. CDR3s include the opening cysteine and the closing phenylalanine or tryptophan. Each record gives: D gene, J gene, clone size, V gene, CDR3 protein, CDR3 DNA. D genes are given only for firm matches. A row's size may be missing; if present it is once, few, many or a size class.

D: NA
J: TRBJ2-1
size: once
V: TRBV28
CDR3: CASKEWTVRNEQFF
DNA: TGTGCCAGCAAAGAGTGGACTGTCAGAAATGAGCAGTTCTTC

D: NA
J: TRBJ2-3
size: NA
V: TRBV11-3
CDR3: CASSSSEGNTQYF
DNA: TGTGCCAGCAGCTCCTCGGAGGGAAATACGCAGTATTTT

D: NA
J: TRBJ2-2
size: NA
V: TRBV19
CDR3: CASSKQVLAGELFF
DNA: TGTGCCAGTAGTAAACAGGTTTTAGCCGGGGAGCTGTTTTTT

D: NA
J: TRBJ1-5
size: NA
V: TRBV7-6
CDR3: CASSLAPGPDQPQHF
DNA: TGTGCCAGCAGCTTAGCGCCTGGGCCCGATCAGCCCCAGCATTTT

D: NA
J: TRBJ1-5
size: NA
V: TRBV10-1
CDR3: CASSDSNQPQHF
DNA: TGCGCCAGCAGTGATTCCAATCAGCCCCAGCATTTT

D: NA
J: TRBJ2-1
size: many
V: TRBV11-2
CDR3: CASSSRLYSYNEQFF
DNA: TGTGCCAGCAGTTCTCGACTGTACTCCTACAATGAGCAGTTCTTC

D: TRBD1
J: TRBJ1-2
size: NA
V: TRBV7-9
CDR3: CASSAARLGQPRSKGYTF
DNA: TGTGCCAGCAGCGCCGCACGCCTGGGACAGCCTCGTTCGAAGGGCTACACCTTC

D: TRBD1
J: TRBJ1-5
size: few
V: TRBV14
CDR3: CASSGQGDQPQHF
DNA: TGTGCCAGCAGCGGACAGGGGGATCAGCCCCAGCATTTT

D: NA
J: TRBJ2-5
size: NA
V: TRBV10-2
CDR3: CASRTRGETQYF
DNA: TGCGCCAGCAGGACGAGGGGGGAGACCCAGTACTTC

D: NA
J: TRBJ2-2
size: once
V: TRBV28
CDR3: CASSPRYTGELFF
DNA: TGTGCCAGCAGTCCCCGATACACCGGGGAGCTGTTTTTT

D: TRBD1
J: TRBJ1-2
size: NA
V: TRBV5-5
CDR3: CASSSLRDRGGYGYTF
DNA: TGTGCCAGCAGCTCCCTCAGGGACAGGGGGGGCTATGGCTACACCTTC

D: NA
J: TRBJ2-7
size: many
V: TRBV20-1
CDR3: CSASGHYEQYF
DNA: TGCAGTGCTTCGGGCCACTACGAGCAGTACTTC

D: NA
J: TRBJ2-7
size: NA
V: TRBV20-1
CDR3: CSAREDTEQYF
DNA: TGCAGTGCTAGAGAAGACACCGAGCAGTACTTC

D: NA
J: TRBJ1-1
size: NA
V: TRBV5-1
CDR3: CASSPRPMENTEAFF
DNA: TGCGCCAGCAGCCCACGGCCCATGGAGAACACTGAAGCTTTCTTT

D: NA
J: TRBJ1-4
size: NA
V: TRBV10-3
CDR3: CAISESSETKEKLFF
DNA: TGTGCCATCAGTGAGTCTTCAGAAACTAAAGAAAAACTGTTTTTT

D: NA
J: TRBJ2-7
size: few
V: TRBV19
CDR3: CASKLAYEQYF
DNA: TGTGCCAGTAAGTTGGCCTACGAGCAGTACTTC

D: NA
J: TRBJ2-2
size: NA
V: TRBV30
CDR3: CAWSVFPNTGELFF
DNA: TGTGCCTGGAGTGTATTCCCGAACACCGGGGAGCTGTTTTTT

D: NA
J: TRBJ2-5
size: NA
V: TRBV29-1
CDR3: CSVEFGGETQYF
DNA: TGCAGCGTCGAATTTGGGGGGGAGACCCAGTACTTC

D: NA
J: TRBJ1-1
size: few
V: TRBV5-6
CDR3: CASSLTSGTFHTEAFF
DNA: TGTGCCAGCAGCTTGACCTCCGGGACATTTCACACTGAAGCTTTCTTT

D: TRBD2
J: TRBJ2-3
size: many
V: TRBV19
CDR3: CASTGTSQDTQYF
DNA: TGTGCCAGTACAGGGACTAGTCAGGATACGCAGTATTTT

D: NA
J: TRBJ1-2
size: NA
V: TRBV19
CDR3: CASSNRDPSNYGYTF
DNA: TGTGCCAGTAGTAACCGGGATCCTTCTAACTATGGCTACACCTTC

D: NA
J: TRBJ1-2
size: NA
V: TRBV6-5
CDR3: CASHYGGGGYTF
DNA: TGTGCCAGCCATTACGGGGGGGGCGGCTACACCTTC

D: NA
J: TRBJ2-1
size: NA
V: TRBV28
CDR3: CASRTSYNEQFF
DNA: TGTGCCAGCAGGACCAGTTACAATGAGCAGTTCTTC

D: NA
J: TRBJ2-1
size: NA
V: TRBV5-1
CDR3: CASSYQGSSYNEQFF
DNA: TGCGCCAGCAGCTACCAGGGAAGCTCCTACAATGAGCAGTTCTTC

D: NA
J: TRBJ2-5
size: NA
V: TRBV5-1
CDR3: CASSLAGETQETQYF
DNA: TGCGCCAGCAGCTTGGCTGGGGAAACCCAAGAGACCCAGTACTTC

D: NA
J: TRBJ1-1
size: NA
V: TRBV2
CDR3: CASSNDVGTAEAFF
DNA: TGTGCCAGCAGTAACGATGTGGGGACGGCTGAAGCTTTCTTT

D: NA
J: TRBJ2-5
size: NA
V: TRBV7-9
CDR3: CASSQQTRVQETQYF
DNA: TGTGCCAGCAGCCAACAAACGAGGGTACAAGAGACCCAGTACTTC

D: TRBD2
J: TRBJ2-7
size: NA
V: TRBV5-8
CDR3: CASSSQPGLDYEQYF
DNA: TGTGCCAGCAGCTCTCAACCGGGACTAGACTACGAGCAGTACTTC

D: TRBD1
J: TRBJ2-1
size: NA
V: TRBV11-1
CDR3: CASSPGTGGYNEQFF
DNA: TGTGCCAGCAGCCCCGGGACAGGGGGCTACAATGAGCAGTTCTTC

D: TRBD1
J: TRBJ2-7
size: NA
V: TRBV27
CDR3: CASRKAGTGGRYEQYF
DNA: TGTGCCAGCAGAAAGGCCGGGACAGGGGGCCGATACGAGCAGTACTTC

D: NA
J: TRBJ1-5
size: NA
V: TRBV19
CDR3: CASTPLQMAFSNQPQHF
DNA: TGTGCCAGTACCCCACTCCAGATGGCCTTTAGCAATCAGCCCCAGCATTTT

D: TRBD2
J: TRBJ2-1
size: few
V: TRBV7-9
CDR3: CASTGNSGTTGEQFF
DNA: TGTGCCAGCACCGGAAATAGCGGGACCACGGGTGAGCAGTTCTTC

D: TRBD1
J: TRBJ1-5
size: NA
V: TRBV30
CDR3: CAWSWTGGADQPQHF
DNA: TGTGCCTGGAGTTGGACAGGGGGCGCGGATCAGCCCCAGCATTTT

D: TRBD2
J: TRBJ2-5
size: NA
V: TRBV28
CDR3: CASSSNQLAGGQETQYF
DNA: TGTGCCAGCAGTTCAAATCAACTAGCGGGAGGCCAAGAGACCCAGTACTTC

D: NA
J: TRBJ1-2
size: many
V: TRBV18
CDR3: CASSPEGSHGYTF
DNA: TGTGCCAGCTCACCTGAGGGGAGTCATGGCTACACCTTC

D: TRBD2
J: TRBJ2-1
size: NA
V: TRBV5-1
CDR3: CASSLVVLAGGDSYNEQFF
DNA: TGCGCCAGCAGCCTTGTCGTCCTAGCGGGGGGCGACTCCTACAATGAGCAGTTCTTC

D: TRBD2
J: TRBJ2-1
size: NA
V: TRBV20-1
CDR3: CSAKLAGGQFF
DNA: TGCAGTGCTAAACTAGCGGGAGGGCAGTTCTTC

D: NA
J: TRBJ1-2
size: few
V: TRBV4-1
CDR3: CASSQMDGLGPYGYTF
DNA: TGCGCCAGCAGCCAAATGGACGGCCTCGGACCTTATGGCTACACCTTC

D: NA
J: TRBJ1-1
size: NA
V: TRBV14
CDR3: CASSQGLGTNTEAFF
DNA: TGTGCCAGCAGCCAAGGTTTAGGGACGAACACTGAAGCTTTCTTT

D: NA
J: TRBJ2-7
size: many
V: TRBV19
CDR3: CATTDQHSAYEQYF
DNA: TGTGCCACGACTGACCAGCACAGTGCCTACGAGCAGTACTTC

D: NA
J: TRBJ1-5
size: once
V: TRBV30
CDR3: CAWSADSHSNQPQHF
DNA: TGTGCCTGGAGTGCTGACAGCCATAGCAATCAGCCCCAGCATTTT

D: NA
J: TRBJ1-2
size: NA
V: TRBV29-1
CDR3: CSVGDFQNGYTF
DNA: TGCAGCGTGGGGGATTTCCAGAATGGCTACACCTTC

D: NA
J: TRBJ1-3
size: once
V: TRBV18
CDR3: CASSRKGSGNTIYF
DNA: TGTGCCAGCTCACGAAAAGGTTCTGGAAACACCATATATTTT

D: NA
J: TRBJ1-1
size: NA
V: TRBV6-1
CDR3: CATGWGSGTEAFF
DNA: TGTGCCACCGGTTGGGGTTCGGGCACTGAAGCTTTCTTT

D: TRBD1
J: TRBJ2-3
size: few
V: TRBV29-1
CDR3: CSASTRGLDTDTQYF
DNA: TGCAGCGCATCAACCAGGGGGCTTGACACAGATACGCAGTATTTT

D: NA
J: TRBJ2-2
size: many
V: TRBV2
CDR3: CASSEEADGELFF
DNA: TGTGCCAGCAGTGAAGAGGCAGACGGGGAGCTGTTTTTT

D: TRBD1
J: TRBJ2-1
size: NA
V: TRBV12-5
CDR3: CASGLVLGTGGNEQFF
DNA: TGTGCTAGTGGTTTGGTACTTGGGACAGGGGGCAATGAGCAGTTCTTC

D: NA
J: TRBJ2-7
size: NA
V: TRBV6-5
CDR3: CASSYGGAGIYEQYF
DNA: TGTGCCAGCAGTTACGGGGGGGCAGGGATTTACGAGCAGTACTTC

D: NA
J: TRBJ2-5
size: NA
V: TRBV5-1
CDR3: CASSWGTFGETQYF
DNA: TGCGCCAGCAGCTGGGGGACCTTCGGGGAGACCCAGTACTTC

D: TRBD2
J: TRBJ2-1
size: once
V: TRBV7-9
CDR3: CASSSTIGLAGDNEQFF
DNA: TGTGCCAGCAGCTCAACCATCGGACTAGCGGGAGACAATGAGCAGTTCTTC

D: NA
J: TRBJ1-4
size: NA
V: TRBV7-9
CDR3: CASSYGTDYNEKLFF
DNA: TGTGCCAGCAGCTACGGGACGGATTATAATGAAAAACTGTTTTTT

D: TRBD1
J: TRBJ2-7
size: NA
V: TRBV11-2
CDR3: CASSLDRTGVAAVEQYF
DNA: TGTGCCAGCAGCTTAGACCGGACAGGGGTCGCCGCAGTCGAGCAGTACTTC

D: NA
J: TRBJ2-2
size: NA
V: TRBV6-6
CDR3: CASRSQINTGELFF
DNA: TGTGCCAGCAGGTCCCAGATTAACACCGGGGAGCTGTTTTTT

D: NA
J: TRBJ2-5
size: NA
V: TRBV4-1
CDR3: CASSQNRAKLYQETQYF
DNA: TGCGCCAGCAGCCAGAACAGGGCCAAACTTTACCAAGAGACCCAGTACTTC

D: TRBD1
J: TRBJ1-5
size: NA
V: TRBV28
CDR3: CASSTPQGLGQPQHF
DNA: TGTGCCAGCAGTACGCCACAGGGGTTAGGGCAGCCCCAGCATTTT

D: NA
J: TRBJ2-7
size: NA
V: TRBV28
CDR3: CASRARGGKYEQYF
DNA: TGTGCCTCCCGGGCCAGGGGTGGGAAATACGAGCAGTACTTC

D: TRBD1
J: TRBJ2-3
size: NA
V: TRBV5-1
CDR3: CASSSGTGRRDTQYF
DNA: TGCGCCAGCAGCTCCGGGACAGGCCGGCGGGATACGCAGTATTTT